The next 22 T cell receptor beta chains were all read from a single sample in a study of T cell responses to AZD1222 COVID-19 vaccine. Libraries were prepared by immunoSEQ multiplex PCR; TCRdb keeps only in-frame clonotypes and omits some of them. The sample has 110,000 or so clones, more than 70% seen once. Sequencing was performed on peripheral blood, taken on day 0 of MenACWY control vaccination. These receptors were collected from an adult in good health.

The V gene is TRBV7-2, the J gene TRBJ2-7, with D possibly matching TRBD1 (6 bases). Per germline, CDR1 SGHTA and CDR2 FQGNSA. The CDR3 is 15 residues long. Trimming removed 2 bases from V and 9 bases from J, with 20 bases in between. CDR3 in amino acids: CASSLSLTGSSGQYF. The CDR3, as DNA: TGTGCCAGCAGCTTAAGTCTTACAGGGTCGAGCGGGCAGTACTTC.

This chain joins TRBV7-9 and TRBJ2-3; no reliable D call. This CDR3 has 11 residues. Germline CDR1 SEHNR, CDR2 FQNEAQ (reference sequence). Trimming shortened V by 4 bases and J by 2 bases, and 1 base separated the two germline ends. CDR3 DNA: TGTGCCAGCAGCTACACAGATACGCAGTATTTT. This sequence encodes CASSYTDTQYF.

The J gene is TRBJ1-5, the V gene TRBV4-1, with D unresolved. Deletions cut 0 bases from V and 2 bases from J, with 5 bases between. The CDR3 contains 14 residues. The germline V gene has CDR1 MGHRA and CDR2 YSYEKL. CDR3 residues: CASSQDVGNQPQHF. In DNA form, the CDR3 reads TGCGCCAGCAGCCAAGATGTTGGCAATCAGCCCCAGCATTTT.

This CDR3 reads CASSLTPTDGEQYF. The CDR3 DNA follows: TGTGCCAGCAGCTTAACTCCGACCGACGGGGAGCAGTACTTC. V is TRBV7-3 and J is TRBJ2-7; no clear D gene. Germline assignment: CDR1 SGHTA and CDR2 FQGTGA. The ends were cut back, 0 bases at V and 7 bases at J, with 13 bases in the middle. This CDR3 is built from 14 residues.

V gene TRBV12-3 or TRBV12-4 combines with J gene TRBJ1-4; D is ambiguous. The CDR3 runs to 12 residues. Trimming pared 2 bases from V and 4 bases from J, leaving 2 bases between. This CDR3 is CASSLFNEKLFF. In DNA, the CDR3 is TGTGCCAGCAGTTTATTTAATGAAAAACTGTTTTTT.

The chain combines TRBV2 with TRBJ2-3, with TRBD1 matching over 10 bases. Germline V gene data show CDR1 as SNHLY and CDR2 as FYNNEI. V lost 5 bases and J lost 5; bases outside the gene matches: 7. CDR3 length equals 15 residues. CDR3 amino acids: CASSSGTGVRDTQYF. The CDR3 nucleotides read TGTGCCAGCAGTTCCGGGACAGGGGTGAGAGATACGCAGTATTTT. Full variable domain (missing parts from reference TRBV2 and TRBJ2-3): EPEVTQTPSHQVTQMGQEVILRCVPISNHLYFYWYRQILGQKVEFLVSFYNNEISEKSEIFDDQFSVERPDGSNFTLKIRSTKLEDSAMYFCASSSGTGVRDTQYFGPGTRLTVL.

This clone was found once. The chain has TRBV27 and TRBJ1-5; the match to TRBD1 covers 8 bases. Germline V gene data show CDR1 as MNHEY and CDR2 as SMNVEV (reference sequence). The CDR3 is 20 amino acids. V shed 5 bases and J 2 bases; nucleotides not matched to a gene: 20. CDR3 protein: CASSPWDRRGGKDGNQPQHF. In DNA form, the CDR3 reads TGTGCCAGCAGTCCCTGGGACAGGAGAGGAGGAAAGGATGGCAATCAGCCCCAGCATTTT.

The chain uses TRBV5-6 and TRBJ2-7; 9 bases agree with TRBD1. This CDR3 has 15 amino acids. Germline V gene data show CDR1 as SGHDT and CDR2 as YYEEEE. Unmatched junction bases numbered 13, after V lost 5 bases and J lost 7 bases. CDR3 sequence (DNA): TGTGCCAGCAGGACGCGGGACAGGGTTTACCATGAGCAGTACTTC. It codes for CASRTRDRVYHEQYF.

J is TRBJ1-2 and V is TRBV28, with TRBD1 as a possible D gene (5 bases). Germline-derived CDR1 and CDR2 are MDHEN and SYDVKM. The CDR3 covers 15 residues. V was shortened by 5 bases and J by 2 bases, with 15 bases between the two germline ends. CDR3 in DNA: TGTGCCAGCAGTCGCCAGGGACGGAGCAACTATGGCTACACCTTC. Translated, it gives CASSRQGRSNYGYTF.

This clone was seen only once. The rearrangement joins TRBV5-6 to TRBJ1-1; D is possibly TRBD1 (5 bases). V was clipped by 0 bases and J by 8 bases, with 8 bases between them. There are 12 residues in the CDR3. Germline CDR1 SGHDT, CDR2 YYEEEE. As DNA, the CDR3 is TGTGCCAGCAGCTTGGAGACAGCCGAAGCTTTCTTT. This encodes CASSLETAEAFF.

The chain uses TRBV11-2 and TRBJ2-1, with 7 bases lining up with TRBD2. The germline V gene encodes CDR1 SGHAT and CDR2 FQNNGV. The V segment lost 1 base and the J segment 4 bases; nucleotides outside the gene matches: 7. The CDR3 runs to 16 residues. For the CDR3, the DNA is TGTGCCAGCAGCTTAGTTCTACGGGGGGATTACAATGAGCAGTTCTTC. Amino acid sequence: CASSLVLRGDYNEQFF.

The chain combines TRBV9 with TRBJ2-1, with 8 bases fitting TRBD2. V was clipped by 2 bases and J by 4 bases; unmatched bases: 14. The CDR3 runs to 18 residues. Germline loops: CDR1 SGDLS, CDR2 YYNGEE. The CDR3 DNA sequence: TGTGCCAGCAGCGTTCTCGGGGGGGCTGTTGTGGGTTACAATGAGCAGTTCTTC. Translated, it gives CASSVLGGAVVGYNEQFF.

This clone has a handful of counts. This sequence joins TRBV7-9 and TRBJ1-5, with 7 bases matching TRBD1. The CDR3 is 15 residues long. The V gene end was trimmed by 5 bases and the J gene end by 6 bases; junction bases not matched to a gene: 10. From germline, CDR1 is SEHNR and CDR2 FQNEAQ (reference sequence). This CDR3 is CASSPEDRYGQPQHF. The DNA of the CDR3 is TGTGCCAGCAGCCCGGAGGACAGGTACGGTCAGCCCCAGCATTTT.

This sequence joins TRBV6-5 and TRBJ2-5, with 11 bases lining up with TRBD2. CDR1 and CDR2 from the germline V gene are MNHEY and SVGAGI. The J segment lost 4 bases and the V segment lost 9 bases, leaving 7 bases of the junction unmatched. The CDR3 is 14 residues long. CDR3 nucleotide sequence: TGTGCCAGTGGTAGCGGGGGGGCCGGAGAGACCCAGTACTTC. Its translation is CASGSGGAGETQYF.

The rearrangement links TRBV7-9 to TRBJ1-1, with D unresolved. CDR3 size: 13 residues. V lost 5 bases and J 0 bases, leaving 7 bases between the germline ends. Germline lookup yields CDR1 SEHNR and CDR2 FQNEAQ (reference sequence). The CDR3 loop is CASSGLMNTEAFF. Written as DNA, the CDR3 is TGTGCCAGCAGCGGACTTATGAACACTGAAGCTTTCTTT.

The V and J genes are TRBV6-2 or TRBV6-3 and TRBJ2-3; 9 positions agree with TRBD2. Germline values: CDR1 MNHEY, CDR2 SVGEGT. CDR3 length: 15 residues. Trimming removed 0 bases from V and 6 bases from J; junction bases left unmatched: 4. CDR3 nucleotide sequence: TGTGCCAGCAGTTACTCTGGCGGGGGGGCCGATACGCAGTATTTT. Amino acid sequence: CASSYSGGGADTQYF.

The chain links TRBV27 to TRBJ2-6, with 7 nucleotides matching TRBD1. From germline, CDR1 is MNHEY and CDR2 SMNVEV (reference sequence). J was trimmed by 2 bases and V by 4 bases; bases with no gene match: 5. This CDR3 contains 16 residues. The CDR3 reads CASSSLDRAGANVLTF. The CDR3 DNA reads TGTGCCAGCAGTTCCCTAGACAGGGCTGGGGCCAACGTCCTGACTTTC.

The rearrangement joins TRBV7-9 to TRBJ2-7; 12 bases are shared with TRBD2. With 4 bases clipped from V and 7 bases from J, the junction kept 5 bases outside the gene matches. From germline, CDR1 is SEHNR and CDR2 FQNEAQ (reference sequence). This CDR3 contains 14 residues. CDR3 coding DNA: TGTGCCAGCAGCTCGACTAGCGGGGGAACGGAGCAGTACTTC. Translated: CASSSTSGGTEQYF.

The chain uses TRBV27 and TRBJ2-2; D unresolved. CDR1 and CDR2 from the germline V gene are MNHEY and SMNVEV (reference sequence). Trimming took 2 bases from V and 6 from J, leaving 7 bases between them. The CDR3 is 13 residues long. The CDR3 protein is CASSLGDPGELFF. CDR3 in DNA: TGTGCCAGCAGTTTAGGCGACCCCGGGGAGCTGTTTTTT.

The chain links TRBV5-1 to TRBJ2-3; 9 bases are a match to TRBD2. Per germline, CDR1 SGHRS and CDR2 YFSETQ. The CDR3 sequence is 14 residues long. With V trimmed by 6 bases and J by 2 bases, 4 bases remained unmatched. CDR3 sequence (DNA): TGCGCCAGCATGGGCGGGGGGGCCACAGATACGCAGTATTTT. Translated, it gives CASMGGGATDTQYF.

This clone was recorded once. This chain connects TRBV7-9 to TRBJ2-2, with D possibly TRBD1 on 5 matching bases. Germline V gene sequence: CDR1 SEHNR, CDR2 FQNEAQ (reference sequence). CDR3 length: 16 amino acids. V was trimmed by 6 bases and J by 4 bases, leaving 18 bases between them. CDR3 protein: CASRHREGAGTGELFF. The CDR3 DNA reads as TGTGCCAGCAGGCATAGGGAAGGGGCTGGCACCGGGGAGCTGTTTTTT.

This chain connects TRBV5-6 to TRBJ1-2, with 9 nucleotides matching TRBD1. Germline CDR1 and CDR2: SGHDT and YYEEEE. CDR3 length equals 15 residues. The V gene end was trimmed by 1 base and the J gene end by 6 bases; junction bases not matched to a gene: 7. CDR3 amino acids: CASSLPPGQGNGYTF. CDR3 sequence (DNA): TGTGCCAGCAGCTTGCCGCCCGGACAGGGGAATGGCTACACCTTC.